The next 20 T cell receptor beta chains were all read from a single sample in a study of CD8+CD57+ T cells in acquired aplastic anemia. The template for TCR beta VDJ and CDR3 sequence profiling was genomic DNA. TCRdb processed the reads anew with MiXCR; each CDR3 protein has one entry. The sample contains roughly 170,000 distinct CDR3 sequences, 50% to 75% of which appear only once. Input material: sorted CD4+, CD8+, or CD8+CD57+ T cells (not recorded which) from PBMCs. The receptors stem from a human donor in good health.

This clonotype was detected ten times or more. The chain is built from TRBV9 and TRBJ2-7; D might be TRBD2 (5 bases). Germline CDR1 and CDR2: SGDLS and YYNGEE. Trimming took 7 bases from V and 6 from J, leaving 20 bases between them. There are 14 residues in the CDR3. The CDR3: CASSTGGGGSEQYF. CDR3 DNA sequence: TGTGCCAGCTCCACGGGCGGAGGAGGCTCCGAGCAGTACTTC.

On this clonotype itself: Sequence at one end of the junction differs from germline and may be a read error. This sequence joins TRBV19 and TRBJ2-1; maybe TRBD1 (6 bases). CDR3 length equals 13 residues. Germline loops: CDR1 LNHDA, CDR2 SQIVND (reference sequence). For the CDR3, the DNA is TGTGCCAGTAGTATTATGACAGGTAATGAGCAGCTCTTC. Translating gives CASSIMTGNEQLF.

This clonotype was counted ten times or more. The chain carries TRBV12-3 or TRBV12-4 and TRBJ2-7; D unresolved. The CDR3 runs to 14 residues. The V and J ends lost 1 base and 3 bases respectively, with 10 bases between them. CDR3 protein: CASSLGVSGYEQYF. CDR3 coding DNA: TGTGCCAGCAGTTTAGGAGTGTCAGGCTACGAGCAGTACTTC.

This clonotype showed up many times. The V and J genes are TRBV5-1 and TRBJ2-2, with D uncertain. Germline V gene data show CDR1 as SGHRS and CDR2 as YFSETQ. This CDR3 spans 13 amino acids. V gave up 3 bases and J gave up 1 base, with 4 bases separating them. CDR3 region: CASSSENTGELFF. The CDR3 DNA follows: TGCGCCAGCAGCTCAGAGAACACCGGGGAGCTGTTTTTT.

This CDR3 is CASSQELVPIERNTEAFF. As DNA, the CDR3 is TGTGCCAGCAGCCAAGAGCTAGTTCCCATCGAGCGGAACACTGAAGCTTTCTTT. This chain joins TRBV14 and TRBJ1-1, with unresolved D. Germline lookup yields CDR1 SGHDN and CDR2 FVKESK. The CDR3 spans 18 residues. V gave up 0 bases and J gave up 1 base, with 18 bases separating them.

In its sample, this clonotype was seen once. This chain links TRBV6-1 with TRBJ1-5, with 7 nucleotides matching TRBD1. This CDR3 contains 14 residues. J was trimmed by 4 bases and V by 3 bases; bases with no gene match: 3. Germline CDR1 is MNHNS and CDR2 is SASEGT. CDR3 nucleotides: TGTGCCAGCAGTGATCCGGGACAGAATCAGCCCCAGCATTTT. Protein product: CASSDPGQNQPQHF.

This chain links TRBV7-6 with TRBJ2-5, with TRBD2 identical over 7 bases. The CDR3 has 15 residues. Germline CDR1 and CDR2: SGHVS and FNYEAQ. Germline trimming cut 0 bases from V and 3 bases from J; bases unmatched to any gene: 4. The DNA of the CDR3 is TGTGCCAGCAGCTTAGCGCGGGGGATCAAAGAGACCCAGTACTTC. This codes for CASSLARGIKETQYF.

The table lists this clonotype with many counts. The rearrangement links TRBV6-4 to TRBJ1-1; D not certain. V was shortened by 11 bases and J by 3 bases, with 22 bases between the two germline ends. There are 15 residues in the CDR3. The germline V gene has CDR1 MRHNA and CDR2 SNTAGT. This CDR3 reads CAPARWVLGYTEAFF. The CDR3 DNA is TGTGCCCCCGCCAGATGGGTCTTAGGGTACACTGAAGCTTTCTTT.

This chain connects TRBV7-6 to TRBJ2-6; possibly TRBD1 for D (6 bases). The CDR3 is made up of 18 amino acids. In germline, CDR1 is SGHVS, CDR2 FNYEAQ. Trimming pared 5 bases from V and 0 bases from J, leaving 17 bases between. In nucleotides, the CDR3 is TGTGCCAGCAGCCCCCGGAGGACAGACTCCTCTGGGGCCAACGTCCTGACTTTC. This sequence encodes CASSPRRTDSSGANVLTF.

The gene calls are TRBV2 and TRBJ2-7, with D perhaps TRBD1 (6 bases). Germline-derived CDR1 and CDR2 are SNHLY and FYNNEI. This CDR3 has 14 amino acids. Trimming took 7 bases from V and 2 from J, leaving 15 bases between them. The CDR3 protein is CASKTGLGTYEQYF. The CDR3 DNA is TGTGCCAGCAAAACAGGGCTGGGAACCTACGAGCAGTACTTC. Using reference TRBV2 and TRBJ2-7 for the parts outside the CDR3, the full variable domain is EPEVTQTPSHQVTQMGQEVILRCVPISNHLYFYWYRQILGQKVEFLVSFYNNEISEKSEIFDDQFSVERPDGSNFTLKIRSTKLEDSAMYFCASKTGLGTYEQYFGPGTRLTVT.

As concerns this clonotype: A junction boundary mismatches the germline segment, possibly from a read error. The chain employs TRBV7-7 and TRBJ2-3; 7 bases are shared with TRBD2. CDR3 length: 17 amino acids. The V gene's germline CDR1 is SSHAT and CDR2 FNYEAQ (reference sequence). CDR3: CASSLGRGLSRTDTQYF. In DNA, the CDR3 is TGTGCTAGCAGCTTGGGGAGGGGCCTTTCGCGCACAGATACGCAGTATTTT.

The chain uses TRBV7-3 and TRBJ2-1; 10 nucleotides line up with TRBD1. This CDR3 spans 13 amino acids. V shed 8 bases and J 7 bases; nucleotides not matched to a gene: 5. Germline loops: CDR1 SGHTA, CDR2 FQGTGA. The CDR3: CASRTGGTNEQFF. In DNA, the CDR3 is TGTGCCAGCCGGACAGGGGGGACGAATGAGCAGTTCTTC.

This clonotype was counted ten times or more. The chain is built from TRBV20-1 and TRBJ2-1; unclear D gene. This CDR3 has 16 amino acids. Germline-derived CDR1 and CDR2 are DFQATT and SNEGSKA (reference sequence). With 1 base removed from V and 1 base from J, the gap between germline ends came to 14 bases. The CDR3 loop reads CSARVVDGPSYNEQFF. As DNA, the CDR3 is TGCAGTGCTAGAGTGGTGGACGGACCATCCTACAATGAGCAGTTCTTC.

About this clonotype itself: At one boundary the junction diverges from the germline segment, which might be a read error. This chain joins TRBV24-1 and TRBJ2-1; D is perhaps TRBD1 or TRBD2 (5 bases each). There are 16 residues in the CDR3. Germline V gives CDR1 KGHDR, CDR2 SFDVKD. CDR3 loop: CATSSSSGTRYNVQLF. CDR3 in DNA: TGTGCCACCAGTTCCTCCTCCGGGACCCGATACAATGTGCAGTTATTC.

This clonotype was seen a handful of times. This chain uses TRBV7-2 with TRBJ2-1; D is uncertain. This CDR3 has 12 residues. From germline, CDR1 is SGHTA and CDR2 FQGNSA. Trimming removed 5 bases from V and 6 bases from J, with 8 bases in between. The CDR3 region is CASSPQINEQFF. CDR3 DNA: TGTGCCAGCAGCCCCCAGATCAATGAGCAGTTCTTC.

This clonotype has a count of ten or more. The chain has TRBV6-2 or TRBV6-3 and TRBJ2-7, with TRBD2 matching over 8 bases. Trimming removed 5 bases from V and 3 bases from J; junction bases left unmatched: 6. Germline assignment: CDR1 MNHEY and CDR2 SVGEGT. The CDR3 length is 14 residues. CDR3 bases: TGTGCCAGCAGTCAAGGCGGGGGGCTCTACGAGCAGTACTTC. Amino acid sequence: CASSQGGGLYEQYF.

The chain combines TRBV2 with TRBJ1-2; D ambiguous. The CDR3 runs to 13 residues. Trimming took 6 bases from V and 3 from J, leaving 11 bases between them. CDR1 and CDR2 (germline): SNHLY, FYNNEI. The chain's CDR3 is CASSRDTDYGYTF. In DNA, the CDR3 is TGTGCCAGCAGCCGGGATACGGACTATGGCTACACCTTC.

The CDR3 loop is CASSAGTGVGYTF. CDR3 bases: TGTGCCAGCAGCGCCGGGACAGGGGTTGGCTACACCTTC. The V call is TRBV12-3 or TRBV12-4, the J call TRBJ1-2, with 10 nucleotides matching TRBD1. The length of the CDR3 is 13 residues. The junction had 5 bases not matched to a gene; V was cut back by 6 bases and J by 7 bases.

About this clonotype: The germline gene is not matched at one end of the junction; a read error may be the cause. The J gene is TRBJ1-3, the V gene TRBV7-9; 7 positions match TRBD1. Germline assignment: CDR1 SEHNR and CDR2 FQNEAQ (reference sequence). The CDR3 has 17 amino acids. In nucleotides, the CDR3 is TGTGCCAGCAGCTCCGGGACAGCAGTATACTCTGGAAACACCGTATATTTT. This gives the protein CASSSGTAVYSGNTVYF.

This clonotype showed up just a few times. This chain links TRBV29-1 with TRBJ2-3; a possible D gene is TRBD1 (6 bases). The CDR3 sequence is 13 residues long. V lost 6 bases to trimming and J lost 0 bases, with 10 bases between them. Germline V gene lookup returns CDR1 SQVTM and CDR2 ANQGSEA. For the CDR3, the DNA is TGCAGCGTCAGGGGAACGAGCACAGATACGCAGTATTTT. This sequence encodes CSVRGTSTDTQYF.